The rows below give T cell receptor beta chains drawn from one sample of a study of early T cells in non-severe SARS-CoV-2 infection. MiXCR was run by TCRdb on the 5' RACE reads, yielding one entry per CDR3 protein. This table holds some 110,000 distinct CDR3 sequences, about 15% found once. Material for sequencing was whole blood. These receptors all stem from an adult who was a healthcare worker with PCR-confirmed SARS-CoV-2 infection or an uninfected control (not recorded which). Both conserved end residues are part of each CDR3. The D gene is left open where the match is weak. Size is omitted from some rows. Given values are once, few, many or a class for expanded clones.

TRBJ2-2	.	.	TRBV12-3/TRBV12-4	CASSGFGHTGELFF	TGTGCCAGCTCAGGGTTTGGACACACCGGGGAGCTGTTTTTT
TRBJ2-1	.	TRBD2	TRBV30	CAWTRTSGGGEQFF	TGTGCCTGGACAAGGACTAGCGGGGGAGGCGAGCAGTTCTTC
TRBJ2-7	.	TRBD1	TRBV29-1	CSVVSGQRTYEQYF	TGCAGCGTTGTGTCGGGACAGCGGACCTACGAGCAGTACTTC
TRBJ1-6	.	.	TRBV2	CASSEPGDTTRIPYNSPLHF	TGTGCCAGCAGTGAACCGGGGGACACCACCCGGATCCCCTATAATTCACCCCTCCACTTT
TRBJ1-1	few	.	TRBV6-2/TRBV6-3	CASSYTRFGQGIEAFF	TGTGCCAGCAGTTACACACGATTTGGGCAGGGCATTGAAGCTTTCTTT
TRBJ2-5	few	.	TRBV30	CAWNFRRGETQYF	TGTGCCTGGAACTTCCGTAGGGGAGAGACCCAGTACTTC
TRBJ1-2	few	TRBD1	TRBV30	CAWTLDRGDYGYTF	TGTGCCTGGACTTTGGACAGGGGCGACTATGGCTACACCTTC
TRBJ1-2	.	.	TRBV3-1	CASSQDPGTYGCTF	TGTGCCAGCAGCCAAGATCCAGGGACCTATGGCTGCACCTTC
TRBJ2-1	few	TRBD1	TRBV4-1	CASSAPGQGSILRNEQFF	TGCGCCAGCAGCGCACCGGGACAGGGGTCCATACTACGGAATGAGCAGTTCTTC
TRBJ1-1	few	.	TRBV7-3	CASSETSASEAFF	TGTGCCAGCAGCGAGACTTCCGCCAGTGAAGCTTTCTTT
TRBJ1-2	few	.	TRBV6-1	CASSEVLGRENYGYTF	TGTGCCAGCAGTGAAGTTTTAGGGCGTGAAAACTATGGCTACACCTTC
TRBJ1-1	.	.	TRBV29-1	CSGESLENTEAFF	TGCAGCGGAGAAAGTTTGGAGAACACTGAAGCTTTCTTT
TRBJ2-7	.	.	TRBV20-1	CSAREGNGGEQYF	TGCAGTGCTAGAGAGGGAAACGGGGGCGAGCAGTACTTC
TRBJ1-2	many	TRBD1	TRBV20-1	CSATGGLEGYTF	TGCAGTGCTACAGGGGGCTTAGAAGGCTACACCTTC
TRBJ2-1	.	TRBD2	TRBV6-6	CASSYLLAGGHGGNEQFF	TGTGCCAGCAGTTACCTACTAGCGGGGGGGCACGGTGGCAATGAGCAGTTCTTC
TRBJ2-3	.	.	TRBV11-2	CASSLDNSFTDTQYF	TGTGCCAGCAGCTTAGACAACAGCTTCACAGATACGCAGTATTTT
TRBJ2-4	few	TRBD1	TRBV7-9	CASSRSTGENIQYF	TGTGCCAGCAGCCGCTCTACAGGGGAGAACATTCAGTACTTC
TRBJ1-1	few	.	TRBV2	CASSPASNTEAFF	TGTGCCAGCAGTCCGGCCTCGAACACTGAAGCTTTCTTT
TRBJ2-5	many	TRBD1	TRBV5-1	CASSFGTVQETQYF	TGCGCCAGCAGCTTTGGGACAGTCCAAGAGACCCAGTACTTC
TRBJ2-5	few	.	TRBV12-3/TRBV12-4	CASSFAVGRETQYF	TGTGCCAGCAGTTTCGCTGTAGGGAGGGAGACCCAGTACTTC
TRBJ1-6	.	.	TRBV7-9	CASSSYQGDSPLHF	TGTGCCAGCAGCTCCTATCAGGGAGATTCACCCCTCCACTTT
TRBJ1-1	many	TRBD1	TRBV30	CAWSGGTGYTEAFF	TGTGCCTGGAGTGGGGGGACAGGGTACACTGAAGCTTTCTTT
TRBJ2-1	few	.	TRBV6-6	CASSRLVGGGNEQFF	TGTGCCAGCAGCCGACTAGTGGGAGGGGGAAATGAGCAGTTCTTC
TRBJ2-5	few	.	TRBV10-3	CATGGPKETQYF	TGTGCCACCGGGGGGCCCAAAGAGACCCAGTACTTC
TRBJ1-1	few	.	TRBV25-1	CASMANTEAFF	TGTGCCAGCATGGCGAACACTGAAGCTTTCTTT
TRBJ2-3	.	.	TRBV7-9	CASSQNRQEGGNTQYF	TGTGCCAGCAGCCAAAATCGACAGGAAGGAGGAAATACGCAGTATTTT
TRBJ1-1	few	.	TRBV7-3	CASSSRAAADTEAFF	TGTGCCAGCAGCTCACGGGCAGCAGCGGACACTGAAGCTTTCTTT
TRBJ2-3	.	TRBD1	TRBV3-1	CASSRGTERRTDTQYF	TGTGCCAGCAGCCGGGGGACAGAACGCCGAACAGATACGCAGTATTTT
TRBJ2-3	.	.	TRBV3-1	CASSQGTLDTQYF	TGTGCCAGCAGCCAAGGAACACTGGATACGCAGTATTTT
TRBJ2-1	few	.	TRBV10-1	CASSESRRGISYNEQFF	TGCGCCAGCAGTGAGTCTAGGCGCGGGATATCCTACAATGAGCAGTTCTTC
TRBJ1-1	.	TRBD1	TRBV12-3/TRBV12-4	CASSFGRGRVEAFF	TGTGCCAGCAGTTTTGGCAGGGGGCGAGTTGAAGCTTTCTTT
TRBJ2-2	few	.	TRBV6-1	CASSEALRGELFF	TGTGCCAGCAGTGAAGCGCTTCGAGGGGAGCTGTTTTTT
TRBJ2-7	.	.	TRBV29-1	CSVEDLQYEQYF	TGCAGCGTTGAAGATCTTCAGTACGAGCAGTACTTC
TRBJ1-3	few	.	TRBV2	CARQSSGNTIYF	TGTGCCAGACAGTCCTCTGGAAACACCATATATTTT
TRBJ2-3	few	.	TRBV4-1	CASSHPKTDTQYF	TGCGCCAGCAGCCACCCCAAGACAGATACGCAGTATTTT
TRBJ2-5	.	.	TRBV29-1	CSVAGDFWGQETQYF	TGCAGCGTTGCGGGCGATTTTTGGGGGCAAGAGACCCAGTACTTC
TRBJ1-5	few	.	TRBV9	CASSPSAGDQPQHF	TGTGCCAGCAGCCCGTCCGCGGGGGATCAGCCCCAGCATTTT
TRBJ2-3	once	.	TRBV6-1	CASSLSPRDTQYF	TGTGCCAGCAGTCTGTCTCCCAGGGATACGCAGTATTTT
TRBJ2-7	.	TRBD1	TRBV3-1	CASSPGQFYEQYF	TGTGCCAGCAGCCCGGGACAGTTCTACGAGCAGTACTTC
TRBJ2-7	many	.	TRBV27	CASSSRDVRSYEQYF	TGTGCCAGCAGTTCTCGGGACGTTCGCTCCTACGAGCAGTACTTC
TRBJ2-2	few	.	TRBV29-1	CSVSRGFGELFF	TGCAGCGTTTCCAGGGGATTCGGGGAGCTGTTTTTT